The subject of this entry is one T cell receptor beta chain. Using immunoSEQ multiplex PCR, the repertoire was profiled, and TCRdb retains in-frame clones only, with some absent. The sample has tens of thousands of clones; roughly 94% are singletons. The CDR3 totals 16 residues. Germline V gene data show CDR1 as SGHTA and CDR2 as FQGNSA. After removal of 4 bases from V and 0 bases from J, the junction contained 8 bases not matched to a gene. This record belongs to a study of human thymus T cells. Blood DNA came from all available leukocytes, not a fixed cell number. The genes are TRBV7-2 and TRBJ1-1; TRBD1 matches 7 bases. Sequencing was performed on blood. The receptor's source is a boy less than two years old with a congenital heart defect but otherwise immunologically healthy. CDR3 region: CASSSQTGRVNTEAFF. CDR3 DNA: TGTGCCAGCAGCTCCCAGACAGGGCGGGTGAACACTGAAGCTTTCTTT.